The 18 T cell receptor beta chains below all came from one sample that was sequenced in a study of cytomegalovirus exposure and HLA in healthy donors. Assay used: immunoSEQ multiplex PCR; TCRdb lists only in-frame clones, some missing. The table has under 80,000 clones, roughly nine tenths seen once; the top ten hold 0.95% to 1.5%. Material for sequencing was PBMCs. All receptors come from a woman younger than 35 in good health and CMV-seronegative.

The genes are TRBV30 and TRBJ1-5; D gene unclear. V lost 3 bases, J lost 6 bases, and 18 bases lay in between. The CDR3 length is 15 residues. Germline V CDR1 and CDR2: GTSNPN, SVGIG (reference sequence). DNA for the CDR3: TGTGCCTGGAGGGAGGAAAATCATGGCGGTCAGCCCCAGCATTTT. Protein: CAWREENHGGQPQHF.

This clone showed up just once. The chain recombines TRBV29-1 with TRBJ1-2; no clear D. The V gene lost 8 bases and the J gene lost 6 bases, with 13 bases spanning the gap. Germline CDR1 is SQVTM and CDR2 is ANQGSEA. This CDR3 comprises 11 residues. CDR3: CSTSQRHGYTF. The DNA of the CDR3 is TGCAGCACCTCTCAGAGGCATGGCTACACCTTC.

This clone occurred a few times. The chain carries TRBV30 and TRBJ2-1; 14 bases match TRBD2. The CDR3 is made up of 16 amino acids. Germline CDR1 GTSNPN, CDR2 SVGIG (reference sequence). After removal of 0 bases from V and 6 bases from J, the junction contained 4 bases not matched to a gene. CDR3 loop: CAWSVLGTSGSNEQFF. Written as DNA, the CDR3 is TGTGCCTGGAGTGTACTGGGGACTAGCGGGAGCAATGAGCAGTTCTTC.

The rearrangement joins TRBV4-2 to TRBJ2-7; 10 nucleotides line up with TRBD2. The length of the CDR3 is 16 residues. V dropped 1 base and J dropped 0; count of bases not matched to a gene: 3. Germline CDR1 reads LGHNA; CDR2 reads YNFKEQ. The DNA for the CDR3 is TGTGCCAGCAGCCAAGTTAGCGGGAGGAGCTCCTACGAGCAGTACTTC. Residues: CASSQVSGRSSYEQYF.

V gene TRBV15 combines with J gene TRBJ2-3; 9 bases map to TRBD2. The V segment lost 0 bases and the J segment 2 bases; nucleotides outside the gene matches: 6. CDR1 is LNHNV and CDR2 is YYDKDF in the germline V gene (reference sequence). The CDR3 loop spans 17 amino acids. CDR3 DNA: TGTGCCACCAGCAGAGAGTGGGGCGGGGGGGCCACAGATACGCAGTATTTT. Translated: CATSREWGGGATDTQYF.

CDR3 amino acids: CASSLTGTLKKLFF. The CDR3 DNA follows: TGTGCCAGCAGCCTGACAGGGACACTGAAAAAACTGTTTTTT. The chain employs TRBV28 and TRBJ1-4, with 7 nucleotides matching TRBD1. The CDR3 totals 14 residues. CDR1 is MDHEN, CDR2 SYDVKM, per germline. With 6 bases clipped from V and 9 bases from J, the junction kept 10 bases outside the gene matches.

The rearrangement uses TRBV30 and TRBJ2-4; 7 bases match TRBD2. The J segment lost 0 bases and the V segment lost 0 bases, leaving 2 bases of the junction unmatched. The CDR3 spans 15 residues. Germline CDR1 GTSNPN, CDR2 SVGIG (reference sequence). The CDR3 here is CAWSVASGAKNIQYF. CDR3 in DNA: TGTGCCTGGAGTGTGGCTAGCGGAGCCAAAAACATTCAGTACTTC.

The CDR3 coding sequence is TGTGCCTGGGACAGGGTTCGGAACACTGAAGCTTTCTTT. This codes for CAWDRVRNTEAFF. The chain combines TRBV30 with TRBJ1-1; TRBD1 agrees at 7 bases. The length of the CDR3 is 13 residues. Losses at the gene ends were 5 bases for V and 1 base for J; bases not matched to a gene: 4. CDR1 GTSNPN and CDR2 SVGIG come from the germline V gene (reference sequence).

The rearrangement joins TRBV14 to TRBJ2-5, with a tentative D call TRBD2 (7 bases). Germline assignment: CDR1 SGHDN and CDR2 FVKESK. V dropped 4 bases and J dropped 5 bases, with 17 bases sitting between them. The CDR3 covers 15 residues. CDR3 residues: CASSLTRTGGETQYF. DNA for the CDR3: TGTGCCAGCAGCCTAACGAGGACGGGGGGCGAGACCCAGTACTTC.

The CDR3: CATARDRGPEKLFF. CDR3 nucleotides: TGTGCCACCGCCCGGGACAGGGGGCCTGAAAAACTGTTTTTT. This chain uses TRBV15 with TRBJ1-4; 12 nucleotides agree with TRBD1. CDR1 and CDR2 (germline): LNHNV, YYDKDF (reference sequence). The trim removed 8 bases at V and 7 bases at J, leaving 5 bases unmatched. The CDR3 is 14 residues long.

V usage is TRBV5-6 and J usage is TRBJ2-2; possible D gene TRBD1, 6 bases. Germline-derived CDR1 and CDR2 are SGHDT and YYEEEE. V was shortened by 4 bases and J by 1 base, with 11 bases between the two germline ends. CDR3 length: 15 amino acids. The CDR3 DNA reads as TGTGCCAGCAGCCCCCTGGACAGGAACACCGGGGAGCTGTTTTTT. Translation: CASSPLDRNTGELFF. Filled out from reference TRBV5-6 and TRBJ2-2, the complete variable domain reads DAGVTQSPTHLIKTRGQQVTLRCSPKSGHDTVSWYQQALGQGPQFIFQYYEEEERQRGNFPDRFSGHQFPNYSSELNVNALLLGDSALYLCASSPLDRNTGELFFGEGSRLTVL.

The V gene is TRBV5-1, the J gene TRBJ1-1; no reliable D call. The ends were cut back, 4 bases at V and 1 base at J, with 14 bases in the middle. Germline V lookup: CDR1 SGHRS, CDR2 YFSETQ. CDR3 length: 15 residues. CDR3 loop: CASSLTGNPNTEAFF. CDR3 sequence (DNA): TGCGCCAGCAGCCTCACCGGGAACCCGAACACTGAAGCTTTCTTT.

The rearrangement joins TRBV7-8 to TRBJ2-7, with 7 bases aligning to TRBD1. CDR3 length equals 14 residues. The V and J ends lost 5 bases and 3 bases, in that order; junction bases with no gene match: 7. CDR1 SGHVS and CDR2 FQNEAQ come from the germline V gene. The CDR3 nucleotides read TGTGCCAGCAGCGAACAGGGGATCGTCTACGAGCAGTACTTC. Translating gives CASSEQGIVYEQYF. Combining the CDR3 with reference TRBV7-8 and TRBJ2-7 gives the whole variable domain GAGVSQSPRYKVAKRGQDVALRCDPISGHVSLFWYQQALGQGPEFLTYFQNEAQLDKSGLPSDRFFAERPEGSVSTLKIQRTQQEDSAVYLCASSEQGIVYEQYFGPGTRLTVT.

V and J are TRBV25-1 and TRBJ1-2; D is unclear. Trimming cost V 6 bases and J 2 bases, with 7 bases left between them. This CDR3 region has 12 residues. Germline loops: CDR1 MGHDK, CDR2 SYGVNS. The CDR3 sequence is CASRELNYGYTF. As DNA, the CDR3 is TGTGCCAGCAGGGAGTTAAACTATGGCTACACCTTC.

Here the CDR3 DNA reads TGTGCCTGGAGTTGGCAGTCTAACTATGGCTACACCTTC. Translated: CAWSWQSNYGYTF. The V call is TRBV30, the J call TRBJ1-2; D gene unclear. Per germline, CDR1 GTSNPN and CDR2 SVGIG (reference sequence). This CDR3 has 13 residues. The germline V and J ends were trimmed by 2 bases and 0 bases, with 7 bases remaining between them.

The chain employs TRBV28 and TRBJ1-2, with D perhaps matching TRBD1 (5 bases). The V gene lost 3 bases and the J gene lost 4 bases, with 9 bases spanning the gap. The CDR3 is 13 amino acids. Germline CDR1 reads MDHEN; CDR2 reads SYDVKM. The CDR3 nucleotides are TGTGCCAGCAGTTTCTGGCAGGGCTATGGCTACACCTTC. This encodes CASSFWQGYGYTF.

This clone was detected once. This chain joins TRBV9 and TRBJ2-6; D perhaps matches TRBD1 (6 bases). Trimming removed 0 bases at V and 2 bases at J, with 9 bases between. CDR3 length: 16 amino acids. CDR1 is SGDLS and CDR2 is YYNGEE in the germline V gene. CDR3 in amino acids: CASSVAHRAGANVLTF. The CDR3, as DNA: TGTGCCAGCAGCGTAGCTCACAGGGCTGGGGCCAACGTCCTGACTTTC.

The rearrangement uses TRBV2 and TRBJ2-2; possibly TRBD1 for D (5 bases). Deletions cut 6 bases from V and 7 bases from J, with 12 bases between. CDR3 length: 13 residues. Germline V lookup: CDR1 SNHLY, CDR2 FYNNEI. The CDR3 protein is CASRLTRDGELFF. CDR3 nucleotides: TGTGCCAGCAGACTCACCAGGGACGGGGAGCTGTTTTTT.